Following are 17 T cell receptor beta chains from one sample sequenced in a study of beta chain features in type 1 diabetes. Expressed TCRB transcripts were sequenced, since all the RNA that had been isolated was reverse transcribed. Libraries were prepared by immunoSEQ multiplex PCR; TCRdb keeps only in-frame clonotypes and omits some of them. The data show around 340,000 clones, with 15% to 20% seen just once and 0.035% to 0.05% held by the top ten. The sequencing input was naive CD4+ T cells from blood. These receptors came from a woman between 18 and 30 years old in good health.

This clone has more than one count but fewer than ten. V is TRBV30 and J is TRBJ1-2; no reliable D call. The CDR3 sequence is 12 residues long. In germline, CDR1 is GTSNPN, CDR2 SVGIG (reference sequence). V was clipped by 2 bases and J by 8 bases, with 12 bases between them. The CDR3 spells CAWSTRSEGYTF. As DNA, the CDR3 is TGTGCCTGGAGTACTCGCAGCGAAGGCTACACCTTC.

A few counts support this clone. The rearrangement links TRBV5-1 to TRBJ2-3; D gene uncertain. The V end lost 3 bases, the J end lost 3 bases, and 11 bases lay between the germline ends. CDR1 is SGHRS, CDR2 YFSETQ, per germline. The CDR3 is made up of 14 amino acids. This CDR3 reads CASSSEYETDTQYF. DNA for the CDR3: TGCGCCAGCAGCTCTGAGTACGAGACAGATACGCAGTATTTT.

The chain carries TRBV18 and TRBJ2-5; TRBD2 aligns across 10 bases. V was clipped by 1 base and J by 3 bases; unmatched bases: 5. Looked up from germline, CDR1 is KGHSH and CDR2 is LQKENI. The CDR3 contains 16 residues. The CDR3 region is CASSPRLAGQKETQYF. Here the CDR3 DNA reads TGTGCCAGCTCACCACGACTAGCGGGCCAAAAAGAGACCCAGTACTTC.

V and J are TRBV6-6 and TRBJ1-2; 7 nucleotides agree with TRBD1. From germline, CDR1 is MNHNY and CDR2 SVGAGI (reference sequence). The trim removed 7 bases at V and 13 bases at J, leaving 18 bases unmatched. This CDR3 is 14 amino acids long. In DNA form, the CDR3 reads TGTGCCAGCACCGCGTTAGCAGGGACAGTTTCTTCCACCTTC. Amino acid sequence: CASTALAGTVSSTF.

The gene calls are TRBV29-1 and TRBJ2-7; maybe TRBD2 (6 bases). CDR3 length equals 12 residues. The germline CDR1 and CDR2 sequences are SQVTM and ANQGSEA. V dropped 5 bases and J dropped 9 bases, with 17 bases sitting between them. CDR3 DNA sequence: TGCAGCGTTAAGGACGCGGGAATGGTGCAGTACTTC. Translation gives CSVKDAGMVQYF.

The chain has TRBV5-1 and TRBJ2-7; 7 nucleotides agree with TRBD1. The junction had 6 bases not matched to a gene; V was cut back by 7 bases and J by 2 bases. The CDR3 contains 13 residues. CDR1 is SGHRS and CDR2 is YFSETQ in the germline V gene. The CDR3 here is CASGDRVTYEQYF. In DNA form, the CDR3 reads TGCGCCAGCGGCGACAGGGTAACCTACGAGCAGTACTTC.

The V call is TRBV18, the J call TRBJ2-5; D gene unclear. V lost 6 bases and J 0 bases, leaving 5 bases between the germline ends. The CDR3 is made up of 12 amino acids. Germline V gene lookup returns CDR1 KGHSH and CDR2 LQKENI. The CDR3 DNA sequence: TGTGCCAGCTCGCCTAACCAAGAGACCCAGTACTTC. It yields the protein CASSPNQETQYF. Filled out from reference TRBV18 and TRBJ2-5, the complete variable domain reads NAGVMQNPRHLVRRRGQEARLRCSPMKGHSHVYWYRQLPEEGLKFMVYLQKENIIDESGMPKERFSAEFPKEGPSILRIQQVVRGDSAAYFCASSPNQETQYFGPGTRLLVL.

This rearrangement joins TRBV20-1 to TRBJ2-7; D ambiguous. CDR3 size: 11 residues. Per the germline V gene, CDR1 is DFQATT and CDR2 is SNEGSKA (reference sequence). Trimming removed 3 bases at V and 6 bases at J, with 9 bases between. CDR3 sequence reads: CSARSEVEQYF. For the CDR3, the DNA is TGCAGTGCTAGGAGCGAGGTCGAGCAGTACTTC.

There are a few counts of this clone. The V call is TRBV5-1, the J call TRBJ2-5; perhaps TRBD1 as D (5 bases). This CDR3 has 12 amino acids. Germline-derived CDR1 and CDR2 are SGHRS and YFSETQ. V was trimmed by 5 bases and J by 0 bases, leaving 5 bases between them. The CDR3 is CASRDNQETQYF. The CDR3, as DNA: TGCGCCAGCAGGGACAACCAAGAGACCCAGTACTTC.

This clone was seen more than once but under ten times. This chain links TRBV4-1 with TRBJ2-1, with 7 bases aligning to TRBD1. V shed 3 bases and J 13 bases; nucleotides not matched to a gene: 6. Germline CDR1 and CDR2: MGHRA and YSYEKL. The CDR3 runs 12 residues. CDR3 region: CASSHDRATQFF. The CDR3 nucleotides are TGCGCCAGCAGCCATGACAGGGCAACTCAGTTCTTC.

This clone was seen a handful of times. This chain joins TRBV5-1 and TRBJ2-1; D is perhaps TRBD1 (5 bases). Germline-derived CDR1 and CDR2 are SGHRS and YFSETQ. The V and J ends lost 4 bases and 9 bases respectively, with 11 bases between them. The CDR3 loop spans 12 amino acids. The CDR3 DNA follows: TGCGCCAGCAGCCGCCAGGGATTTGAGCAGTTCTTC. Its translation: CASSRQGFEQFF. Looking up the rest from reference TRBV5-1 and TRBJ2-1 gives the full variable domain: KAGVTQTPRYLIKTRGQQVTLSCSPISGHRSVSWYQQTPGQGLQFLFEYFSETQRNKGNFPGRFSGRQFSNSRSEMNVSTLELGDSALYLCASSRQGFEQFFGPGTRLTVL.

The chain links TRBV15 to TRBJ1-1; D unclear. V shed 0 bases and J shed 9 bases, with 8 bases lying between them. CDR1 is LNHNV, CDR2 YYDKDF, per germline (reference sequence). This CDR3 comprises 12 residues. CDR3 coding DNA: TGTGCCACCAGCAGAGATCGGAGCAAAGCTTTCTTT. Its protein product is CATSRDRSKAFF.

The rearrangement joins TRBV5-1 to TRBJ2-3; 7 bases match TRBD1. The CDR3 extends over 16 amino acids. The germline CDR1 and CDR2 sequences are SGHRS and YFSETQ. The V and J ends lost 3 bases and 1 base, in that order; junction bases with no gene match: 8. The CDR3 loop is CASSSRGQAGTDTQYF. CDR3 nucleotide sequence: TGCGCCAGCAGCTCCCGCGGACAGGCCGGCACAGATACGCAGTATTTT.

V gene TRBV18 combines with J gene TRBJ2-1; 12 bases agree with TRBD2. V was pared by 3 bases and J by 8 bases, with 2 bases of the junction left unmatched. This CDR3 contains 14 residues. Germline assignment: CDR1 KGHSH and CDR2 LQKENI. The CDR3 DNA reads TGTGCCAGCTCACCGGGACTAGCGGGCGATGAGCAGTTCTTC. It yields the protein CASSPGLAGDEQFF.

This clone has a handful of counts. The rearrangement uses TRBV6-1 and TRBJ2-7; D is unclear. From germline, CDR1 is MNHNS and CDR2 SASEGT. CDR3 length equals 13 residues. V was shortened by 2 bases and J by 5 bases, with 10 bases between the two germline ends. CDR3 sequence reads: CASSELRRDEQYF. CDR3 sequence (DNA): TGTGCCAGCAGTGAATTGCGACGGGACGAGCAGTACTTC.

V is TRBV9 and J is TRBJ1-1, with D perhaps matching TRBD1 (5 bases). The V and J ends lost 0 bases and 5 bases respectively, with 11 bases between them. The CDR3 is made up of 14 amino acids. Germline CDR1 reads SGDLS; CDR2 reads YYNGEE. The CDR3 loop reads CASSVDPGGTEAFF. The CDR3 DNA follows: TGTGCCAGCAGCGTAGACCCGGGGGGTACTGAAGCTTTCTTT.

This chain uses TRBV18 with TRBJ2-4, with D perhaps matching TRBD1 (5 bases). Looked up from germline, CDR1 is KGHSH and CDR2 is LQKENI. The CDR3 loop spans 14 amino acids. Trimming cost V 3 bases and J 10 bases, with 16 bases left between them. The CDR3: CASSPGDSLLIQYF. The CDR3 nucleotides are TGTGCCAGCTCACCGGGCGACAGCCTTCTTATTCAGTACTTC.